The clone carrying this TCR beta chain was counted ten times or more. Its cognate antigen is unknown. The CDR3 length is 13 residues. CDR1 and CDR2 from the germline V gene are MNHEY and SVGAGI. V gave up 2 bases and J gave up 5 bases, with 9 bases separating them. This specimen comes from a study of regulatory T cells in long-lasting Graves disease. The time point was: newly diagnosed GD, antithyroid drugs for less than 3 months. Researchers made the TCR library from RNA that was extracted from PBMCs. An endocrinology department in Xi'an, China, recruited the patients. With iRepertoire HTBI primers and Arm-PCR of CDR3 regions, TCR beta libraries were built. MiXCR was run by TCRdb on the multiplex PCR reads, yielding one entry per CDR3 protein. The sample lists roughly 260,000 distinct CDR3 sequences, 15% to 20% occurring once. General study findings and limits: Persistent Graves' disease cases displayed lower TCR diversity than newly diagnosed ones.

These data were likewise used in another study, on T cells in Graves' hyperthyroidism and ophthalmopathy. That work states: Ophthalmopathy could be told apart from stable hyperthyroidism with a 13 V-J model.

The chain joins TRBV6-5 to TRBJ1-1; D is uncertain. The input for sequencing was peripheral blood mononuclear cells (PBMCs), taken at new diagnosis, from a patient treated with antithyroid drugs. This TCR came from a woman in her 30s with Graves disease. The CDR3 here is CASSYGVRTEAFF. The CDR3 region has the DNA TGTGCCAGCAGTTACGGGGTTCGGACTGAAGCTTTCTTT.